What follows is one T cell receptor (beta chain) and its context. Random-hexamer reverse transcription was applied to about 0.45 to 1 ug RNA. TCRdb reprocessed the immunoSEQ multiplex PCR reads via MiXCR and lists one record per CDR3 protein. The sample lists about 130,000 distinct CDR3 sequences, just under 95% occurring once. This record comes from a study of CD8 T cells in Susac syndrome. Per the germline V gene, CDR1 is SGHRS and CDR2 is YFSETQ. The ends were cut back, 4 bases at V and 3 bases at J, with 9 bases in the middle. The CDR3 is made up of 13 amino acids. Controls comprised healthy donors matched for age and sex.

V usage is TRBV5-1 and J usage is TRBJ2-3; D unresolved. This sequence was found in a human donor in good health. Source material: CD4+ T cells from PBMCs. The CDR3 DNA reads TGCGCCAGCAGCGTAGGGTATACAGATACGCAGTATTTT. Protein product: CASSVGYTDTQYF.